These 14 T cell receptor beta chains were sequenced from one sample in a study of cytomegalovirus exposure and HLA in healthy donors. With 60 Vbeta and 13 Jbeta primers, the PCR was carried out. Using immunoSEQ multiplex PCR, the repertoire was profiled, and TCRdb retains in-frame clones only, with some absent. The sample has approximately 38,000 clones, over 65% seen once; the top ten hold roughly a sixth. The sequenced sample was PBMCs. Receptor source: a man aged 45-65 years in good health and CMV-seropositive.

The table lists this clone with a count of one. This chain uses TRBV6-6 with TRBJ1-1; 7 bases line up with TRBD1. Losses at the gene ends were 5 bases for V and 5 bases for J; bases not matched to a gene: 8. The CDR3 is made up of 14 amino acids. Germline V gives CDR1 MNHNY, CDR2 SVGAGI (reference sequence). CDR3 sequence reads: CASSPGQALTEAFF. For the CDR3, the DNA is TGTGCCAGCAGTCCTGGACAGGCCTTGACTGAAGCTTTCTTT.

This clone was counted a few times. J is TRBJ2-1 and V is TRBV6-1; D unclear. Germline V gene lookup returns CDR1 MNHNS and CDR2 SASEGT. The length of the CDR3 is 16 residues. V was trimmed by 4 bases and J by 0 bases, leaving 13 bases between them. CDR3 bases: TGTGCCAGCAGTGGGGCAGACCGAAGCTCCTACAATGAGCAGTTCTTC. It translates to CASSGADRSSYNEQFF.

In this sample, this clone turned up once. V gene TRBV7-3 combines with J gene TRBJ1-4, with 9 bases aligning to TRBD1. After removal of 4 bases from V and 5 bases from J, the junction contained 5 bases not matched to a gene. Looked up from germline, CDR1 is SGHTA and CDR2 is FQGTGA. CDR3 length: 15 residues. For the CDR3, the DNA is TGTGCCAGCAGCTACTCCGGGACAGGGAATGAAAAACTGTTTTTT. This sequence encodes CASSYSGTGNEKLFF.

The chain couples TRBV25-1 to TRBJ1-2; D remains ambiguous. The CDR3 loop spans 12 amino acids. Germline CDR1 is MGHDK and CDR2 is SYGVNS. The V and J ends lost 0 bases and 4 bases respectively, with 3 bases between them. The CDR3 DNA is TGTGCCAGCAGTGAATACGGCTATGGCTACACCTTC. Translated: CASSEYGYGYTF.

The chain recombines TRBV5-1 with TRBJ2-3; the D gene is possibly TRBD1 (5 bases). The germline gives CDR1 SGHRS, CDR2 YFSETQ. The CDR3 length is 15 residues. Trimming took off 4 bases at V and 1 base at J, with 13 bases between the two ends. The CDR3 DNA is TGCGCCAGCAGCACCCGGACAACCCGCACAGATACGCAGTATTTT. Translated, it gives CASSTRTTRTDTQYF.

The chain has TRBV11-3 and TRBJ1-4; tentatively, D is TRBD1 (6 bases). Germline CDR1 SGHNT, CDR2 YENEEA. The CDR3 contains 15 residues. Trimming cost V 5 bases and J 0 bases, with 10 bases left between them. CDR3 amino acids: CASSLRQATNEKLFF. The CDR3 bases are TGTGCCAGCAGCCTCCGACAGGCAACTAATGAAAAACTGTTTTTT. The whole variable domain, filled in from reference TRBV11-3 and TRBJ1-4, reads EAGVVQSPRYKIIEKKQPVAFWCNPISGHNTLYWYLQNLGQGPELLIRYENEEAVDDSQLPKDRFSAERLKGVDSTLKIQPAELGDSAVYLCASSLRQATNEKLFFGSGTQLSVL.

This chain uses TRBV7-6 with TRBJ2-7, with D tentatively TRBD1 (6 bases). Trimming left V 4 bases short and J 3 bases short, with 13 bases between. The germline V gene encodes CDR1 SGHVS and CDR2 FNYEAQ. The CDR3 has 14 residues. This chain's CDR3 is CASSSRGSFYEQYF. In nucleotides, the CDR3 is TGTGCCAGCAGCTCCAGGGGATCCTTCTACGAGCAGTACTTC.

The rearrangement uses TRBV5-1 and TRBJ2-7; TRBD1 might be the D (6 bases). This CDR3 comprises 15 residues. V lost 0 bases to trimming and J lost 3 bases, with 13 bases between them. The V gene's germline CDR1 is SGHRS and CDR2 YFSETQ. The CDR3: CASSLAPGANYEQYF. The CDR3 nucleotides read TGCGCCAGCAGCTTGGCCCCAGGGGCGAACTACGAGCAGTACTTC.

The J gene is TRBJ2-2, the V gene TRBV5-1; 7 positions agree with TRBD2. The CDR3 is made up of 17 amino acids. From germline, CDR1 is SGHRS and CDR2 YFSETQ. The J segment lost 0 bases and the V segment lost 2 bases, leaving 7 bases of the junction unmatched. In DNA, the CDR3 is TGCGCCAGCAGCTTTAGTGGCGGGGGTTCGAACACCGGGGAGCTGTTTTTT. This gives the protein CASSFSGGGSNTGELFF. Full variable domain (outside the CDR3, taken from reference TRBV5-1 and TRBJ2-2): KAGVTQTPRYLIKTRGQQVTLSCSPISGHRSVSWYQQTPGQGLQFLFEYFSETQRNKGNFPGRFSGRQFSNSRSEMNVSTLELGDSALYLCASSFSGGGSNTGELFFGEGSRLTVL.

CDR3 nucleotide sequence: TGCAGCGTTGAAGAATCTCAGGGTCAGCCCCAGCATTTT. Its translation is CSVEESQGQPQHF. V is TRBV29-1 and J is TRBJ1-5, with D perhaps TRBD1 (5 bases). The CDR3 is 13 residues long. Germline values: CDR1 SQVTM, CDR2 ANQGSEA. V gave up 0 bases and J gave up 6 bases, with 9 bases separating them.

The CDR3 spells CAWKGLAGYEQYF. The CDR3 DNA is TGTGCCTGGAAGGGTCTAGCGGGCTACGAGCAGTACTTC. The chain combines TRBV30 with TRBJ2-5; 8 positions match TRBD2. TRBJ2-7 matches the DNA end more closely, so the J call is doubtful. This CDR3 contains 13 residues. Germline V gene lookup returns CDR1 GTSNPN and CDR2 SVGIG (reference sequence).

V and J are TRBV5-4 and TRBJ2-2; TRBD1 matches at 8 bases. The CDR3 loop spans 14 amino acids. Trimming removed 5 bases from V and 6 bases from J; junction bases left unmatched: 6. Germline V gene lookup returns CDR1 SGHNT and CDR2 YYREEE (reference sequence). CDR3 sequence reads: CASRHQGAPGELFF. CDR3 sequence (DNA): TGTGCCAGCAGACATCAGGGGGCCCCCGGGGAGCTGTTTTTT.

The DNA for the CDR3 is TGTGCCAGCAGGGATCGGGACAGGGGTTACGAGCAGTACTTC. Its protein is CASRDRDRGYEQYF. The chain joins TRBV7-3 to TRBJ2-7; 10 nucleotides line up with TRBD1. The trim removed 6 bases at V and 4 bases at J, leaving 6 bases unmatched. There are 14 residues in the CDR3. From germline, CDR1 is SGHTA and CDR2 FQGTGA.

V is TRBV15 and J is TRBJ2-2, with no clear D. The germline V gene encodes CDR1 LNHNV and CDR2 YYDKDF (reference sequence). The CDR3 sequence is 12 residues long. V lost 8 bases to trimming and J lost 6 bases, with 10 bases between them. The CDR3 nucleotides read TGTGCCACCGCGGTCCGGGCCGGGGAGCTGTTTTTT. The encoded protein is CATAVRAGELFF.